Presented here are 12 T cell receptor beta chains from one specimen sequenced in a study of OX40 agonist ivuxolimab in advanced cancers. Here immunoSEQ multiplex PCR was the method, and the copy in TCRdb shows in-frame clones only, minus some. Among 70,000 to 95,000 clones listed, roughly 90% were seen once. The sample consisted of CD4+ or CD8+ T cells sorted from blood, taken in a trial of the OX40 agonist ivuxolimab. These receptors came from an adult with an advanced solid tumor such as melanoma, head and neck, liver or kidney cancer.

This sequence joins TRBV7-2 and TRBJ2-7; no clear D. CDR1 and CDR2 (germline): SGHTA, FQGNSA. The CDR3 extends over 13 amino acids. Between the trimmed V and J ends, which lost 3 bases and 2 bases, there was a span of 8 bases. The CDR3 coding sequence is TGTGCCAGCAGCTTGTATGAAACCTACGAGCAGTACTTC. It codes for CASSLYETYEQYF. Supplemented by reference TRBV7-2 and TRBJ2-7, the full variable domain reads GAGVSQSPSNKVTEKGKDVELRCDPISGHTALYWYRQSLGQGLEFLIYFQGNSAPDKSGLPSDRFSAERTGGSVSTLTIQRTQQEDSAVYLCASSLYETYEQYFGPGTRLTVT.

The V and J genes are TRBV28 and TRBJ2-7; tentatively, D is TRBD1 (5 bases). Germline lookup yields CDR1 MDHEN and CDR2 SYDVKM. Trimming cost V 1 base and J 6 bases, with 13 bases left between them. CDR3 length equals 14 residues. The CDR3 sequence is CASSLYFGRGEQYF. The CDR3 nucleotides read TGTGCCAGCAGTTTATATTTCGGAAGGGGCGAGCAGTACTTC.

The chain links TRBV18 to TRBJ1-4, with D tentatively TRBD1 (5 bases). The length of the CDR3 is 15 residues. V was trimmed by 0 bases and J by 3 bases, leaving 8 bases between them. Germline CDR1 KGHSH, CDR2 LQKENI. CDR3 coding DNA: TGTGCCAGCTCACCACCGAACAGGCCTAATGAAAAACTGTTTTTT. Its translation is CASSPPNRPNEKLFF.

The rearrangement links TRBV2 to TRBJ2-1; D gene unclear. Trimming shortened V by 10 bases and J by 4 bases, and 14 bases separated the two germline ends. CDR1 SNHLY and CDR2 FYNNEI come from the germline V gene. The CDR3 has 13 residues. The CDR3 bases are TGTGCCACAGACCGTCTCGGTTACAATGAGCAGTTCTTC. Its translation is CATDRLGYNEQFF.

The chain links TRBV27 to TRBJ1-2; 7 positions match TRBD1. The germline CDR1 and CDR2 sequences are MNHEY and SMNVEV (reference sequence). After removal of 6 bases from V and 8 bases from J, the junction contained 9 bases not matched to a gene. There are 13 residues in the CDR3. CDR3 DNA: TGTGCCAGCAGGGCAGGGGGAGCCGGGGGCTACACCTTC. Protein: CASRAGGAGGYTF.

The rearrangement joins TRBV7-2 to TRBJ2-3; 14 bases line up with TRBD2. Germline V gene sequence: CDR1 SGHTA, CDR2 FQGNSA. The junction had 15 bases not matched to a gene; V was cut back by 2 bases and J by 8 bases. The CDR3 is made up of 19 amino acids. The CDR3 sequence is CASSLNALTSGRALGTQYF. The CDR3 coding sequence is TGTGCCAGCAGCTTAAATGCATTGACTAGCGGGAGGGCCCTCGGTACGCAGTATTTT.

This chain uses TRBV30 with TRBJ2-2; D gene unclear. CDR3 length: 12 residues. V dropped 2 bases and J dropped 1 base, with 2 bases sitting between them. Looked up from germline, CDR1 is GTSNPN and CDR2 is SVGIG (reference sequence). CDR3 bases: TGTGCCTGGAGTAAGAACACCGGGGAGCTGTTTTTT. This translates into CAWSKNTGELFF. The full variable domain, its missing parts supplied by reference TRBV30 and TRBJ2-2, is SQTIHQWPATLVQPVGSPLSLECTVEGTSNPNLYWYRQAAGRGLQLLFYSVGIGQISSEVPQNLSASRPQDRQFILSSKKLLLSDSGFYLCAWSKNTGELFFGEGSRLTVL.

The chain has TRBV5-1 and TRBJ2-3; D unclear. V was clipped by 4 bases and J by 1 base, with 4 bases between them. Germline V CDR1 and CDR2: SGHRS, YFSETQ. The CDR3 extends over 12 amino acids. The CDR3 loop is CASSPGTDTQYF. DNA of the CDR3: TGCGCCAGCAGCCCCGGCACAGATACGCAGTATTTT. The variable domain in full, with the rest retrieved from reference TRBV5-1 and TRBJ2-3, is KAGVTQTPRYLIKTRGQQVTLSCSPISGHRSVSWYQQTPGQGLQFLFEYFSETQRNKGNFPGRFSGRQFSNSRSEMNVSTLELGDSALYLCASSPGTDTQYFGPGTRLTVL.

The CDR3 nucleotides read TGTGCCAGCAGCATCTGGGGACTAGCGGGAGGGTGCTACGAGCAGTACTTC. Protein product: CASSIWGLAGGCYEQYF. J is TRBJ2-7 and V is TRBV21-1; TRBD2, the table's D call, was not compared with the DNA. TRBV21-1 is described as a pseudogene. CDR3 size: 17 residues.

The chain joins TRBV27 to TRBJ2-7; D gene uncertain. V lost 3 bases and J lost 6, with 0 bases in between. Per germline, CDR1 MNHEY and CDR2 SMNVEV (reference sequence). The CDR3 has 9 amino acids. As DNA, the CDR3 is TGTGCCAGCAGTTTCGAGCAGTACTTC. Residues: CASSFEQYF.

The chain joins TRBV7-2 to TRBJ2-5, with D perhaps matching TRBD1 (5 bases). V shed 4 bases and J shed 5 bases, with 11 bases lying between them. The CDR3 totals 13 residues. Germline-derived CDR1 and CDR2 are SGHTA and FQGNSA. The CDR3, as DNA: TGTGCCAGCAGCTCAGGACAAGGGGAGACCCAGTACTTC. This sequence encodes CASSSGQGETQYF.

This chain uses TRBV5-1 with TRBJ2-5; D tentatively fits TRBD1 or TRBD2 (5 bases each). The germline V gene encodes CDR1 SGHRS and CDR2 YFSETQ. The CDR3 consists of 14 residues. Trimming pared 0 bases from V and 5 bases from J, leaving 11 bases between. CDR3 amino acids: CASSLGGSGETQYF. CDR3 nucleotides: TGCGCCAGCAGCTTGGGAGGGTCAGGGGAGACCCAGTACTTC.